This TCR beta chain was sequenced in a study of CD8 T cells in Susac syndrome. Study-wide context: At the time of blood draw, patients with Susac syndrome were therapy-naive, receiving corticosteroids, or receiving intravenous immunoglobulin alone. Study-level findings and limits: Clonal expansion was absent from the CD4+ T cell repertoires in Susac syndrome.

As for this clonotype: Antigen: not known.

Trimming left V 3 bases short and J 4 bases short, with 12 bases between. From germline, CDR1 is MNHEY and CDR2 SVGAGI. CDR3 size: 14 residues. The recently defined diagnostic criteria for definite or probable disease were met by the Susac syndrome patients. After extraction with the RNeasy kit, about 0.45 to 1 ug of the RNA was reverse transcribed using random hexamers. TCRdb analysed the immunoSEQ multiplex PCR reads with MiXCR anew, one entry per CDR3 protein. Here the sample spans 150,000 to 200,000 distinct CDR3 sequences, approximately 94% being singletons. Sequenced input: CD4+ T cells from PBMCs. The chain couples TRBV6-5 to TRBJ1-2; D possibly corresponds to TRBD1 (6 bases). The clonotype was recovered from a human donor with Susac syndrome. The CDR3 protein is CASSYSQGIYGYTF. DNA for the CDR3: TGTGCCAGCAGTTATAGTCAGGGGATCTATGGCTACACCTTC.